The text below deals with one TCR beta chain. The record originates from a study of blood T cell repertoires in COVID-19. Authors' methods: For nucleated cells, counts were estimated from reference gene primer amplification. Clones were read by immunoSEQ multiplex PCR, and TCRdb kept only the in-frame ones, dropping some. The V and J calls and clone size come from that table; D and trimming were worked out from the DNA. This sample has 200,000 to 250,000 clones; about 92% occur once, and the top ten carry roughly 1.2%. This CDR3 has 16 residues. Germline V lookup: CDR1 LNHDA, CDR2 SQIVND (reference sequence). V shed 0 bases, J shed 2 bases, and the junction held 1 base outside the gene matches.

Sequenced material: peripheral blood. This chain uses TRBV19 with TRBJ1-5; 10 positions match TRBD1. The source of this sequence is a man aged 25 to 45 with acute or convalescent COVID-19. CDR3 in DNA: TGTGCCAGTAGTATAGACGGGACAGGGGGCAATCAGCCCCAGCATTTT. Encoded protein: CASSIDGTGGNQPQHF.